Following are 27 T cell receptor beta chains from one sample sequenced in a study of T cell responses to AZD1222 COVID-19 vaccine. Method: immunoSEQ multiplex PCR; TCRdb's copy keeps in-frame clones and lacks some. This sample yields roughly 120,000 clones, of which 88% are seen a single time; approximately 3.4% belongs to the top ten. Sequenced material: peripheral blood, taken 28 days after the second AZD1222 dose. All receptors come from an adult who received the AZD1222 COVID-19 vaccine.

V usage is TRBV7-9 and J usage is TRBJ1-2; tentative D call: TRBD1 (5 bases). CDR1 and CDR2 (germline): SEHNR, FQNEAQ (reference sequence). V dropped 5 bases and J dropped 2 bases, with 15 bases sitting between them. The CDR3 is made up of 15 amino acids. The CDR3 loop reads CASSQRLTVNYGYTF. The CDR3 bases are TGTGCCAGCAGCCAACGCCTGACAGTAAACTATGGCTACACCTTC.

V usage is TRBV5-4 and J usage is TRBJ2-7; D may be TRBD1 (6 bases). Germline V CDR1 and CDR2: SGHNT, YYREEE (reference sequence). Deletions cut 3 bases from V and 2 bases from J, with 12 bases between. The CDR3 is made up of 14 amino acids. The CDR3 bases are TGTGCCAGCAGCTGGACCGGGACAACCTACGAGCAGTACTTC. This gives the protein CASSWTGTTYEQYF.

The DNA of the CDR3 is TGTGCCAGCAGCCAAGATCAAGAGTACAGGGGTCCCTTGAACACTGAAGCTTTCTTT. Amino acids: CASSQDQEYRGPLNTEAFF. The rearrangement joins TRBV3-1 (or the pseudogene TRBV3-2) to TRBJ1-1; 7 bases map to TRBD1. Germline CDR1 is LGHDT and CDR2 is YNNKEL (reference sequence). V lost 0 bases and J lost 0; bases outside the gene matches: 13. The CDR3 runs 19 residues.

The chain links TRBV11-1 to TRBJ2-3; D remains unclear. The CDR3 spans 14 residues. Germline CDR1 is SGHAT and CDR2 is FQDESV (reference sequence). V gave up 5 bases and J gave up 2 bases, with 11 bases separating them. The CDR3 here is CASSPRRYTDTQYF. DNA for the CDR3: TGTGCCAGCAGCCCCCGAAGGTACACAGATACGCAGTATTTT.

This sequence joins TRBV9 and TRBJ1-3, with D possibly TRBD1 on 6 matching bases. This CDR3 spans 14 amino acids. Trimming stripped 4 bases from V and 8 bases from J, with 16 bases between. In germline, CDR1 is SGDLS, CDR2 YYNGEE. Here the CDR3 DNA reads TGTGCCAGCAGCTCCCGAAAGGGGGTAGACACCATATATTTT. Its protein is CASSSRKGVDTIYF.

This sequence joins TRBV6-5 and TRBJ2-1; the match to TRBD2 covers 11 bases. Germline V lookup: CDR1 MNHEY, CDR2 SVGAGI. This CDR3 has 15 amino acids. The trim removed 8 bases at V and 7 bases at J, leaving 10 bases unmatched. The CDR3 here is CASAISGRVANEQFF. For the CDR3, the DNA is TGTGCCAGCGCGATTAGCGGGAGGGTAGCGAATGAGCAGTTCTTC.

The chain couples TRBV5-8 to TRBJ1-2; D not resolved. V lost 0 bases and J lost 4, with 13 bases in between. CDR3 length equals 15 residues. The germline CDR1 and CDR2 sequences are SGHTS and YDEGEE. The CDR3 spells CASSLVPPAFYGYTF. The CDR3 nucleotides are TGTGCCAGCAGCTTGGTGCCACCTGCCTTCTATGGCTACACCTTC.

The chain couples TRBV4-3 to TRBJ2-1; 13 nucleotides line up with TRBD2. The CDR3 spans 13 residues. V dropped 3 bases and J dropped 10; count of bases not matched to a gene: 0. CDR1 is LGHNA and CDR2 is YSLEER in the germline V gene. In DNA form, the CDR3 reads TGCGCCAGCAGCCAGGGACTAGCGGGAGAGCAGTTCTTC. This encodes CASSQGLAGEQFF.

This chain joins TRBV18 and TRBJ1-6; 9 nucleotides match TRBD1. The CDR3 consists of 15 residues. With V trimmed by 3 bases and J by 4 bases, 1 base remained unmatched. CDR1 and CDR2 from the germline V gene are KGHSH and LQKENI. CDR3 protein: CASSPGTGYNSPLHF. CDR3 in DNA: TGTGCCAGCTCACCCGGGACAGGGTATAATTCACCCCTCCACTTT.

The rearrangement links TRBV7-3 to TRBJ2-7; 9 bases map to TRBD1. The CDR3 contains 15 residues. The V segment lost 5 bases and the J segment 4 bases; nucleotides outside the gene matches: 9. Germline lookup yields CDR1 SGHTA and CDR2 FQGTGA. The CDR3 protein is CASSPYWDREYEQYF. The DNA of the CDR3 is TGTGCCAGCAGCCCCTACTGGGACAGGGAATACGAGCAGTACTTC.

The rearrangement links TRBV7-2 to TRBJ1-2, with 11 bases fitting TRBD1. Germline V gene data show CDR1 as SGHTA and CDR2 as FQGNSA. Trimming removed 5 bases from V and 7 bases from J; junction bases left unmatched: 9. This CDR3 spans 15 amino acids. As DNA, the CDR3 is TGTGCCAGCAGCCCGGGACAGGGGGATTTTTTTGGCTACACCTTC. Translating it yields CASSPGQGDFFGYTF.

V gene TRBV6-6 combines with J gene TRBJ2-1, with D possibly being TRBD2 (5 bases). There are 14 residues in the CDR3. The V gene lost 6 bases and the J gene lost 8 bases, with 17 bases spanning the gap. Germline V gene sequence: CDR1 MNHNY, CDR2 SVGAGI (reference sequence). This chain's CDR3 is CASRGRVAGDEQFF. CDR3 DNA: TGTGCCAGCAGAGGCAGAGTTGCCGGGGATGAGCAGTTCTTC.

This chain uses TRBV11-3 with TRBJ2-1, with unresolved D. CDR1 is SGHNT, CDR2 YENEEA, per germline. V shed 3 bases and J shed 6 bases, with 6 bases lying between them. The CDR3 consists of 12 residues. DNA for the CDR3: TGTGCCAGCAGCTTTAACTCCAATGAGCAGTTCTTC. Translating it yields CASSFNSNEQFF. Filled out from reference TRBV11-3 and TRBJ2-1, the complete variable domain reads EAGVVQSPRYKIIEKKQPVAFWCNPISGHNTLYWYLQNLGQGPELLIRYENEEAVDDSQLPKDRFSAERLKGVDSTLKIQPAELGDSAVYLCASSFNSNEQFFGPGTRLTVL.

The chain uses TRBV12-3 or TRBV12-4 and TRBJ1-2, with 7 positions matching TRBD1. V lost 5 bases, J lost 5 bases, and 5 bases stayed unmatched. The CDR3 loop spans 13 amino acids. The CDR3 DNA reads TGTGCCAGCAGTCCAGGACAGGTTTATGGCTACACCTTC. Translating gives CASSPGQVYGYTF.

J is TRBJ2-7 and V is TRBV4-2, with D possibly being TRBD1 (5 bases). This CDR3 is built from 13 residues. The ends were cut back, 5 bases at V and 2 bases at J, with 10 bases in the middle. CDR1 LGHNA and CDR2 YNFKEQ come from the germline V gene. The CDR3 spells CASSDGRAYEQYF. The CDR3 region has the DNA TGTGCCAGCAGCGACGGCAGGGCCTACGAGCAGTACTTC.

This sequence joins TRBV11-2 and TRBJ2-3; D is ambiguous. The CDR3 extends over 12 amino acids. Germline V lookup: CDR1 SGHAT, CDR2 FQNNGV. V was cut by 4 bases and J by 4 bases, with 6 bases left in between. DNA for the CDR3: TGTGCCAGCAGCTGGGGTCCAGATACGCAGTATTTT. It encodes CASSWGPDTQYF.

The chain couples TRBV5-6 to TRBJ1-3; weak D call: TRBD1 (6 bases). Looked up from germline, CDR1 is SGHDT and CDR2 is YYEEEE. This CDR3 is built from 17 residues. V was clipped by 4 bases and J by 0 bases, with 17 bases between them. CDR3 coding DNA: TGTGCCAGCAGCCCCCCGGGGGGCGTATACTCTGGAAACACCATATATTTT. Translated: CASSPPGGVYSGNTIYF.

V usage is TRBV4-3 and J usage is TRBJ2-1; D remains ambiguous. Germline loops: CDR1 LGHNA, CDR2 YSLEER. Trimming stripped 0 bases from V and 10 bases from J, with 13 bases between. CDR3 length: 14 residues. The CDR3 reads CASSQDPVKAEQFF. The CDR3 DNA follows: TGCGCCAGCAGCCAAGACCCCGTTAAAGCCGAGCAGTTCTTC.

The rearrangement joins TRBV3-1 (or the pseudogene TRBV3-2) to TRBJ2-1; unclear D gene. Per germline, CDR1 LGHDT and CDR2 YNNKEL (reference sequence). The CDR3 totals 13 residues. V gave up 1 base and J gave up 8 bases, with 9 bases separating them. The chain's CDR3 is CASSQVPNDEQFF. Written as DNA, the CDR3 is TGTGCCAGCAGCCAAGTACCGAACGATGAGCAGTTCTTC.

This rearrangement joins TRBV6-5 to TRBJ1-1; D possibly corresponds to TRBD1 (5 bases). The V gene lost 7 bases and the J gene lost 0 bases, with 15 bases spanning the gap. The CDR3 is 15 residues long. The germline gives CDR1 MNHEY, CDR2 SVGAGI. The CDR3 is CASIPNGAMNTEAFF. In DNA, the CDR3 is TGTGCCAGCATCCCCAACGGGGCAATGAACACTGAAGCTTTCTTT.

The genes are TRBV3-1 (or the pseudogene TRBV3-2) and TRBJ1-2; D unclear. The CDR3 is 15 residues long. The germline V gene has CDR1 LGHDT and CDR2 YNNKEL (reference sequence). V lost 0 bases and J lost 4, with 12 bases in between. Here the CDR3 DNA reads TGTGCCAGCAGCCAAGATAGAGCACGGAGCTATGGCTACACCTTC. The encoded protein is CASSQDRARSYGYTF.

V is TRBV29-1 and J is TRBJ2-7, with 9 bases fitting TRBD1. The CDR3 totals 15 residues. V shed 3 bases, J shed 4 bases, and the junction held 10 bases outside the gene matches. CDR1 SQVTM and CDR2 ANQGSEA come from the germline V gene. CDR3 bases: TGCAGCGTTGACGGGGGACAGGGTAAATTTTACGAGCAGTACTTC. Its protein product is CSVDGGQGKFYEQYF.

This clone was recorded a few times. The chain combines TRBV16 with TRBJ2-7; D not certain. V dropped 0 bases and J dropped 4 bases, with 10 bases sitting between them. The CDR3 extends over 14 amino acids. Germline CDR1 KGHSY, CDR2 FQNENV. The CDR3 here is CASSQSVRAYEQYF. The DNA for the CDR3 is TGTGCCAGCAGCCAATCAGTTCGGGCATACGAGCAGTACTTC. Complete variable domain (other parts from reference TRBV16 and TRBJ2-7): GEEVAQTPKHLVRGEGQKAKLYCAPIKGHSYVFWYQQVLKNEFKFLISFQNENVFDETGMPKERFSAKCLPNSPCSLEIQATKLEDSAVYFCASSQSVRAYEQYFGPGTRLTVT.

The gene calls are TRBV6-2 or TRBV6-3 and TRBJ1-1; D is uncertain. V was clipped by 4 bases and J by 2 bases, with 5 bases between them. The CDR3 is 12 residues long. Germline assignment: CDR1 MNHEY and CDR2 SVGEGT. CDR3 in DNA: TGTGCCAGCAGTTTTCTAAACACTGAAGCTTTCTTT. This gives the protein CASSFLNTEAFF.

The chain has TRBV6-4 and TRBJ2-7; 12 bases are shared with TRBD2. CDR1 is MRHNA and CDR2 is SNTAGT in the germline V gene. The CDR3 contains 14 residues. After removal of 5 bases from V and 2 bases from J, the junction contained 1 base not matched to a gene. As DNA, the CDR3 is TGTGCCAGCAGTAGGACTAGCGGGACCTACGAGCAGTACTTC. It encodes CASSRTSGTYEQYF.

CDR3 DNA sequence: TGTGCCAGCAGCCCGATGGGACTCTTCGGGGATACGCAGTATTTT. It is translated as CASSPMGLFGDTQYF. The rearrangement uses TRBV7-2 and TRBJ2-3; the D gene is possibly TRBD2 (6 bases). V was clipped by 5 bases and J by 6 bases, with 18 bases between them. Germline V gives CDR1 SGHTA, CDR2 FQGNSA. The CDR3 length is 15 residues.

The chain is built from TRBV19 and TRBJ2-7, with 7 bases identical to TRBD2. Germline V gives CDR1 LNHDA, CDR2 SQIVND (reference sequence). V dropped 3 bases and J dropped 2; count of bases not matched to a gene: 4. CDR3 length: 14 amino acids. DNA for the CDR3: TGTGCCAGTAGTATCGTTGGGGGGGCCTACGAGCAGTACTTC. Its translation: CASSIVGGAYEQYF.